These T cell receptor beta chains were read from a single sample in a study of PD-1 blockade in classical Hodgkin lymphoma. The repertoire was sequenced with immunoSEQ multiplex PCR; TCRdb's copy has only in-frame clones and lacks some. The table includes about 33,000 clones, about 72% detected once. The input for sequencing was peripheral blood mononuclear cells (PBMCs), taken before the fourth cycle of nivolumab. These TCRs come from a human donor with classical Hodgkin lymphoma. Both conserved end residues are part of each CDR3. The D gene is left open where the match is weak.

V	J	D	CDR3	DNA
TRBV7-2	TRBJ2-1	TRBD2	CASSHLGRAVVDEQFF	TGTGCCAGCAGCCACCTCGGGAGGGCGGTAGTGGATGAGCAGTTCTTC